The 19 T cell receptor beta chains below all came from one sample that was sequenced in a study of blood T cell repertoires in COVID-19. Method: immunoSEQ multiplex PCR; TCRdb's copy keeps in-frame clones and lacks some. Of 300,000 or so clones listed, 80% to 90% are singletons. The specimen sequenced was peripheral blood. These receptors came from a woman aged 35 to 49 with acute or convalescent COVID-19.

The chain joins TRBV24-1 to TRBJ2-5; 7 positions match TRBD1. Germline assignment: CDR1 KGHDR and CDR2 SFDVKD. CDR3 length: 13 residues. Trimming took 9 bases from V and 4 from J; bases not matched to a gene: 7. The DNA for the CDR3 is TGTGCCACCGGCGACAGGGTGACAGAGACCCAGTACTTC. It is translated as CATGDRVTETQYF.

V is TRBV18 and J is TRBJ2-1, with 14 bases fitting TRBD2. The ends lost 6 bases at V and 9 bases at J; junction bases unmatched: 7. This CDR3 is 15 amino acids long. Germline values: CDR1 KGHSH, CDR2 LQKENI. The chain's CDR3 is CASSPGLAGVGEQFF. As DNA, the CDR3 is TGTGCCAGCTCTCCGGGACTAGCGGGGGTCGGTGAGCAGTTCTTC. The entire variable domain, with the rest obtained from reference TRBV18 and TRBJ2-1, is as follows: NAGVMQNPRHLVRRRGQEARLRCSPMKGHSHVYWYRQLPEEGLKFMVYLQKENIIDESGMPKERFSAEFPKEGPSILRIQQVVRGDSAAYFCASSPGLAGVGEQFFGPGTRLTVL.

This sequence joins TRBV27 and TRBJ1-1, with D perhaps matching TRBD1 (5 bases). Germline assignment: CDR1 MNHEY and CDR2 SMNVEV (reference sequence). This CDR3 is 13 amino acids long. The V gene lost 6 bases and the J gene lost 7 bases, with 15 bases spanning the gap. The CDR3 is CASRVGGALEAFF. CDR3 nucleotide sequence: TGTGCCAGCAGGGTGGGGGGAGCCCTTGAAGCTTTCTTT.

The chain uses TRBV27 and TRBJ1-1; a weak D match, TRBD1 (6 bases). Between the trimmed V and J ends, which lost 3 bases and 2 bases, there was a span of 7 bases. The CDR3 runs to 13 residues. Germline V gene sequence: CDR1 MNHEY, CDR2 SMNVEV (reference sequence). The CDR3 DNA reads as TGTGCCAGCAGTTTCAGGGGAAACACTGAAGCTTTCTTT. Protein sequence: CASSFRGNTEAFF.

The chain has TRBV4-2 and TRBJ1-5; D ambiguous. The germline gives CDR1 LGHNA, CDR2 YNFKEQ. Trimming left V 0 bases short and J 6 bases short, with 3 bases between. CDR3 size: 12 residues. CDR3 amino acids: CASSQDSQPQHF. The CDR3 nucleotides read TGTGCCAGCAGCCAAGATAGTCAGCCCCAGCATTTT.

The rearrangement joins TRBV19 to TRBJ1-4, with a tentative D call TRBD1 (6 bases). Trimming took off 3 bases at V and 7 bases at J, with 12 bases between the two ends. The CDR3 is 14 amino acids. Germline values: CDR1 LNHDA, CDR2 SQIVND (reference sequence). DNA for the CDR3: TGTGCCAGTAGTATCTTGGGGGCTGGTGAAAAACTGTTTTTT. Its translation: CASSILGAGEKLFF. Variable domain in full (rest from reference TRBV19 and TRBJ1-4): DGGITQSPKYLFRKEGQNVTLSCEQNLNHDAMYWYRQDPGQGLRLIYYSQIVNDFQKGDIAEGYSVSREKKESFPLTVTSAQKNPTAFYLCASSILGAGEKLFFGSGTQLSVL.

The chain has TRBV10-3 and TRBJ1-3, with TRBD1 identical over 7 bases. Trimming cost V 6 bases and J 1 base; bases outside gene matches: 3. Germline CDR1 is ENHRY and CDR2 is SYGVKD. This CDR3 is 14 amino acids long. CDR3 bases: TGTGCCATCAGGGCGACAGGGTCTGGAAACACCATATATTTT. Its protein is CAIRATGSGNTIYF.

The chain uses TRBV3-1 (or the pseudogene TRBV3-2) and TRBJ1-2; D is ambiguous. Trimming pared 4 bases from V and 8 bases from J, leaving 8 bases between. From germline, CDR1 is LGHDT and CDR2 YNNKEL (reference sequence). This CDR3 contains 11 residues. CDR3 amino acids: CASSRAGGYTF. CDR3 nucleotide sequence: TGTGCCAGCAGCCGAGCGGGGGGCTACACCTTC.

The genes are TRBV18 and TRBJ2-1; 10 positions agree with TRBD2. The V gene's germline CDR1 is KGHSH and CDR2 LQKENI. With V trimmed by 2 bases and J by 6 bases, 7 bases remained unmatched. The CDR3 is made up of 16 amino acids. CDR3 sequence: CASSPTRAGGPNEQFF. The CDR3, as DNA: TGTGCCAGCTCACCAACTCGAGCGGGGGGGCCCAATGAGCAGTTCTTC.

The gene calls are TRBV18 and TRBJ1-2, with 9 bases aligning to TRBD1. CDR3 length: 16 residues. V lost 2 bases, J lost 6 bases, and 10 bases stayed unmatched. Germline assignment: CDR1 KGHSH and CDR2 LQKENI. This CDR3 is CASSPTGTGSLDGYTF. For the CDR3, the DNA is TGTGCCAGCTCACCAACCGGGACAGGGTCGTTAGATGGCTACACCTTC.

The chain recombines TRBV27 with TRBJ1-1, with TRBD1 as a possible D gene (5 bases). The germline V and J ends were trimmed by 2 bases and 4 bases, with 11 bases remaining between them. This CDR3 has 14 amino acids. In germline, CDR1 is MNHEY, CDR2 SMNVEV (reference sequence). The CDR3: CASSLGGGSTEAFF. The DNA of the CDR3 is TGTGCCAGCAGTTTAGGGGGGGGAAGCACTGAAGCTTTCTTT.

This rearrangement joins TRBV19 to TRBJ1-1, with D unresolved. CDR3 length: 12 residues. Germline V CDR1 and CDR2: LNHDA, SQIVND (reference sequence). Trimming left V 5 bases short and J 8 bases short, with 12 bases between. The CDR3 region has the DNA TGTGCCAGTAGTGCATTTGGACTCGAAGCTTTCTTT. Its protein product is CASSAFGLEAFF.

This chain connects TRBV24-1 to TRBJ2-2, with D unresolved. Per the germline V gene, CDR1 is KGHDR and CDR2 is SFDVKD. V was cut by 3 bases and J by 5 bases, with 12 bases left in between. CDR3 length: 15 amino acids. CDR3 residues: CATSDHNLDTGELFF. CDR3 nucleotides: TGTGCCACCAGTGATCATAACCTAGATACCGGGGAGCTGTTTTTT.

V is TRBV2 and J is TRBJ2-3, with D tentatively TRBD1 (5 bases). Germline V gives CDR1 SNHLY, CDR2 FYNNEI. Trimming cost V 8 bases and J 1 base, with 19 bases left between them. The CDR3 covers 16 residues. The CDR3 spells CASAEVWGLGTDTQYF. In nucleotides, the CDR3 is TGTGCCAGCGCTGAGGTATGGGGCTTGGGCACAGATACGCAGTATTTT. Drawing the rest from reference TRBV2 and TRBJ2-3, the complete variable domain is EPEVTQTPSHQVTQMGQEVILRCVPISNHLYFYWYRQILGQKVEFLVSFYNNEISEKSEIFDDQFSVERPDGSNFTLKIRSTKLEDSAMYFCASAEVWGLGTDTQYFGPGTRLTVL.

This chain links TRBV29-1 with TRBJ1-1, with D possibly matching TRBD1 (5 bases). With 6 bases removed from V and 7 bases from J, the gap between germline ends came to 15 bases. The CDR3 has 12 residues. Germline values: CDR1 SQVTM, CDR2 ANQGSEA. The CDR3 region has the DNA TGCAGCGTCGTCCAAGGGGCCGGTGAAGCTTTCTTT. As protein: CSVVQGAGEAFF.

CDR3 amino acids: CASSEALRLAGGKYTGELFF. CDR3 in DNA: TGTGCCAGCAGTGAAGCGCTTCGACTAGCGGGGGGGAAGTACACCGGGGAGCTGTTTTTT. V gene TRBV2 combines with J gene TRBJ2-2; TRBD2 matches at 14 bases. Germline trimming cut 0 bases from V and 3 bases from J; bases unmatched to any gene: 9. Germline values: CDR1 SNHLY, CDR2 FYNNEI. The CDR3 runs 20 residues.

The CDR3 sequence: CASSQLQGIKNSAFF. DNA for the CDR3: TGTGCCAGCAGCCAGCTGCAGGGGATTAAGAATTCAGCTTTCTTT. The gene calls are TRBV14 and TRBJ1-1, with D tentatively TRBD1 (6 bases). Germline V gene sequence: CDR1 SGHDN, CDR2 FVKESK. The CDR3 runs 15 residues. V lost 3 bases and J 10 bases, leaving 21 bases between the germline ends.

The chain couples TRBV12-3 or TRBV12-4 to TRBJ1-1, with unresolved D. This CDR3 is 13 amino acids long. Trimming left V 7 bases short and J 7 bases short, with 16 bases between. The chain's CDR3 is CASTPFVADEAFF. In DNA, the CDR3 is TGTGCCAGCACCCCTTTCGTAGCTGATGAAGCTTTCTTT.

The chain joins TRBV19 to TRBJ1-1; perhaps TRBD1 as D (5 bases). Per germline, CDR1 LNHDA and CDR2 SQIVND (reference sequence). V was shortened by 6 bases and J by 1 base, with 9 bases between the two germline ends. The length of the CDR3 is 13 residues. This CDR3 is CASSLRENTEAFF. The CDR3 DNA follows: TGTGCCAGTAGCCTCAGGGAGAACACTGAAGCTTTCTTT. Supplemented by reference TRBV19 and TRBJ1-1, the full variable domain reads DGGITQSPKYLFRKEGQNVTLSCEQNLNHDAMYWYRQDPGQGLRLIYYSQIVNDFQKGDIAEGYSVSREKKESFPLTVTSAQKNPTAFYLCASSLRENTEAFFGQGTRLTVV.